A selection of T cell receptor beta chains follows, all from one sample in a study of blood T cells in healthy people across ages. MiXCR, run by TCRdb on the 5' RACE reads, gives a single entry per CDR3 protein. The sample has 1.4 million to 1.5 million distinct CDR3 sequences, around 42% seen once. The specimen was blood. All receptors derive from a woman between 18 and 29 years old in good health. Each CDR3 is given without its conserved first and last residue.

V gene	CDR3 protein
TRBV12-3/TRBV12-4	ASRRDKSSYNSPLH
TRBV12-3/TRBV12-4	ASSSMGAVGYGYT
TRBV20-1	SAHPTGTGLLETQY
TRBV2	ASSEAEGEKLF
TRBV28	ASRRAGGRDTQY
TRBV24-1	ATSELGTGDTDTQY
TRBV12-3/TRBV12-4	ASSIQSSTDTQY
TRBV6-6	ASSPGTSGDPYEQY
TRBV7-9	ASGTGLATEAF
TRBV6-5	ASSAGQTSTDTQY
TRBV12-3/TRBV12-4	ASSLRGVIMEQF
TRBV7-2	ASSYRGTTNEKLF
TRBV12-3/TRBV12-4	ASSFTGGRNQPQH
TRBV5-1	ASSTGKETQY
TRBV2	ASSARLHGGYT
TRBV7-2	ASSLVATTVNEQY
TRBV29-1	SVELAGPRGTGELF
TRBV6-5	ASRAGQGAYEQY
TRBV28	ASSYSPGQTINYGYT
TRBV4-1	ASSHDPLGLAKNIQY
TRBV29-1	SVYRVDYGYT
TRBV29-1	SVGGSYYEQY
TRBV10-3	AISEGRRGEAF
TRBV5-6	ASSPTPGTSRETQY
TRBV18	ASGLLDENYGYT
TRBV28	ASSPSGGASEQF
TRBV20-1	SAEQGAGQF
TRBV6-6	ASSHPGVGSYEQY
TRBV7-2	ASSWTTATNEKLF
TRBV3-1	ASSQDPTSLNGELF
TRBV4-2	ASSPFGQGSAEAF
TRBV7-2	ASSKAPGAADTQY
TRBV7-6	ASSQLPYEQF
TRBV3-1	ASSKAGTLQETQY
TRBV30	AWSVSGTVNTEAF
TRBV11-2	ASRDGGRVDTQY
TRBV6-1	ASSEFGITSGGDLDTQY
TRBV3-1	ASSQVGPGYT
TRBV15	ATSSPPAGAQTQY
TRBV12-3/TRBV12-4	ASSLGPRYTNGQF
TRBV7-7	ASSLNPYPGTSDGTQY
TRBV10-2	ASSAPRLAGGRKKPHNNEQY
TRBV20-1	SARDNELAELYGYT
TRBV6-6	ASSYGTVAKNIQY
TRBV29-1	SCSSGANVLT
TRBV21-1	ASSTDRDIPGEQY
TRBV18	ASSPPSTAKNIQY
TRBV7-2	ASSSRQGRNRPQH
TRBV2	ASTIAGANVLT
TRBV4-1	ASSQGPGGTSGTHEQF
TRBV21-1	ASIRCRTGVIYTYEQY
TRBV29-1	SIGLVNEQF